What follows are 14 T cell receptor beta chains derived from one specimen sequenced in a study of CD8+CD57+ T cells in acquired aplastic anemia. Investigators profiled TCR beta VDJ and CDR3 from genomic DNA template. TCRdb reanalysed the reads using MiXCR and keeps one entry per CDR3 protein. Among 250,000 to 350,000 distinct CDR3 sequences listed, 45% to 70% were seen once. Sample: sorted CD4+, CD8+, or CD8+CD57+ T cells (not recorded which) from PBMCs. These receptors all come from a human donor with severe aplastic anemia or a healthy control (not recorded which).

The chain combines TRBV7-9 with TRBJ2-3; D gene ambiguous. V was shortened by 0 bases and J by 11 bases, with 12 bases between the two germline ends. Germline V gene data show CDR1 as SEHNR and CDR2 as FQNEAQ (reference sequence). CDR3 length equals 13 residues. In DNA form, the CDR3 reads TGTGCCAGCAGCTTAGCGTCCGAGAAAGGGCAGTATTTT. It is translated as CASSLASEKGQYF. The full variable domain, its missing parts supplied by reference TRBV7-9 and TRBJ2-3, is DTGVSQNPRHKITKRGQNVTFRCDPISEHNRLYWYRQTLGQGPEFLTYFQNEAQLEKSRLLSDRFSAERPKGSFSTLEIQRTEQGDSAMYLCASSLASEKGQYFGPGTRLTVL.

Ten or more counts support this clonotype. This chain links TRBV10-3 with TRBJ1-4; 10 bases agree with TRBD1. CDR3 length equals 13 residues. Germline loops: CDR1 ENHRY, CDR2 SYGVKD. V lost 10 bases, J lost 6 bases, and 5 bases stayed unmatched. CDR3 sequence: CATRQGADEKLFF. CDR3 bases: TGTGCCACCAGACAGGGGGCGGATGAAAAACTGTTTTTT.

Concerning this clonotype: This may be a read error, as it is one base from a much larger clone. The chain is built from TRBV6-5 and TRBJ2-4; a weak D match, TRBD2 (5 bases). CDR1 is MNHEY and CDR2 is SVGAGI in the germline V gene. The V gene lost 2 bases and the J gene lost 12 bases, with 8 bases spanning the gap. This CDR3 has 11 amino acids. The DNA of the CDR3 is TGTGCCAGCAGTTACCTGAGGGCTCAGTACTTC. Protein sequence: CASSYLRAQYF.

This clonotype was observed at least ten times. This chain links TRBV12-3 or TRBV12-4 with TRBJ1-1; a weak D match, TRBD1 (5 bases). Trimming removed 3 bases from V and 4 bases from J, with 12 bases in between. There are 14 residues in the CDR3. The CDR3 protein is CASSLNRLGTEAFF. CDR3 DNA: TGTGCCAGCAGTTTGAACAGGCTAGGCACTGAAGCTTTCTTT.

The chain recombines TRBV29-1 with TRBJ2-5; a possible D gene is TRBD2 (5 bases). The V and J ends lost 5 bases and 4 bases respectively, with 29 bases between them. Germline CDR1 is SQVTM and CDR2 is ANQGSEA. The CDR3 length is 18 residues. The CDR3 reads CSVLIYYQYEEVGETQYF. As DNA, the CDR3 is TGCAGCGTTTTAATTTACTACCAATACGAGGAGGTTGGAGAGACCCAGTACTTC.

The rearrangement uses TRBV7-2 and TRBJ2-7; 8 positions agree with TRBD2. This CDR3 is 14 amino acids long. The germline V gene encodes CDR1 SGHTA and CDR2 FQGNSA. Trimming at V came to 5 bases and at J to 6 bases, leaving 9 bases not matched to a gene. CDR3: CASSAGGAGVEQYF. CDR3 nucleotide sequence: TGTGCCAGCAGCGCCGGGGGGGCAGGGGTCGAGCAGTACTTC.

V usage is TRBV5-1 and J usage is TRBJ2-7; D gene uncertain. TRBJ2-5 matches the DNA end more closely, so the J call is doubtful. The CDR3 runs to 12 residues. From germline, CDR1 is SGHRS and CDR2 YFSETQ. This CDR3 is CASDRARETQYF. CDR3 coding DNA: TGCGCCAGCGACCGGGCGCGGGAGACCCAGTACTTC.

V usage is TRBV10-3 and J usage is TRBJ1-2; D remains ambiguous. CDR3 length: 14 residues. CDR1 is ENHRY and CDR2 is SYGVKD in the germline V gene. Trimming shortened V by 0 bases and J by 4 bases, and 9 bases separated the two germline ends. The CDR3, as DNA: TGTGCCATCAGTGAGTCTCAAGTGTTCTATGGCTACACCTTC. Translating gives CAISESQVFYGYTF.

The chain recombines TRBV12-3 or TRBV12-4 with TRBJ2-7; D not resolved. V was cut by 6 bases and J by 4 bases, with 10 bases left in between. This CDR3 contains 12 residues. The chain's CDR3 is CASSFNAYEQYF. CDR3 coding DNA: TGTGCCAGCAGCTTCAACGCTTACGAGCAGTACTTC.

The gene calls are TRBV2 and TRBJ1-4; 8 nucleotides agree with TRBD1. V lost 5 bases and J lost 5; bases outside the gene matches: 7. The CDR3 runs 15 residues. Germline CDR1 reads SNHLY; CDR2 reads FYNNEI. CDR3 DNA: TGTGCCAGCAGTTATCCGGGACAGGACAATGAAAAACTGTTTTTT. Translating gives CASSYPGQDNEKLFF.

The gene calls are TRBV20-1 and TRBJ2-1, with TRBD2 matching over 8 bases. Germline CDR1 reads DFQATT; CDR2 reads SNEGSKA (reference sequence). V gave up 6 bases and J gave up 6 bases; unmatched junction bases: 4. This CDR3 region has 12 residues. The CDR3 sequence: CSARLASNEQFF. CDR3 DNA sequence: TGCAGTGCCAGACTAGCGAGCAATGAGCAGTTCTTC.

This chain connects TRBV5-6 to TRBJ2-2, with D possibly matching TRBD2 (6 bases). Deletions cut 0 bases from V and 2 bases from J, with 11 bases between. The germline gives CDR1 SGHDT, CDR2 YYEEEE. The CDR3 has 16 residues. CDR3 sequence reads: CASSLVGTGNTGELFF. In DNA, the CDR3 is TGTGCCAGCAGCTTGGTGGGGACTGGAAACACCGGGGAGCTGTTTTTT.

This clonotype was recorded a few times. The genes are TRBV20-1 and TRBJ2-5, with 10 bases aligning to TRBD2. Germline CDR1 and CDR2: DFQATT and SNEGSKA (reference sequence). This CDR3 has 14 residues. Trimming at V came to 3 bases and at J to 5 bases, leaving 6 bases not matched to a gene. The CDR3 DNA is TGCAGTGCTAGTGATACTAGCGGGGTGGAGACCCAGTACTTC. Protein product: CSASDTSGVETQYF.

The rearrangement links TRBV5-1 to TRBJ1-1; D not resolved. The germline gives CDR1 SGHRS, CDR2 YFSETQ. The CDR3 has 12 residues. With 4 bases removed from V and 0 bases from J, the gap between germline ends came to 4 bases. The CDR3 DNA follows: TGCGCCAGCAGCAGCATGAACACTGAAGCTTTCTTT. It encodes CASSSMNTEAFF.